This record covers a single T cell receptor beta chain. The data belong to a study of T cell responses to AZD1222 COVID-19 vaccine. Using immunoSEQ multiplex PCR, the repertoire was profiled, and TCRdb retains in-frame clones only, with some absent. Seen here are roughly 96,000 clones, approximately 87% observed once, and the top ten hold roughly 12%. CDR1 is SGHTA, CDR2 FQGTGA, per germline. The CDR3 is 14 residues long. Trimming cost V 1 base and J 2 bases, with 7 bases left between them. The genes are TRBV7-3 and TRBJ2-3; D unresolved. The sequenced sample was peripheral blood, obtained 28 days after the second AZD1222 dose. The TCR was taken from an adult who received the AZD1222 COVID-19 vaccine. This CDR3 is CASSLNADTDTQYF. CDR3 DNA: TGTGCCAGCAGCTTAAACGCCGACACAGATACGCAGTATTTT.